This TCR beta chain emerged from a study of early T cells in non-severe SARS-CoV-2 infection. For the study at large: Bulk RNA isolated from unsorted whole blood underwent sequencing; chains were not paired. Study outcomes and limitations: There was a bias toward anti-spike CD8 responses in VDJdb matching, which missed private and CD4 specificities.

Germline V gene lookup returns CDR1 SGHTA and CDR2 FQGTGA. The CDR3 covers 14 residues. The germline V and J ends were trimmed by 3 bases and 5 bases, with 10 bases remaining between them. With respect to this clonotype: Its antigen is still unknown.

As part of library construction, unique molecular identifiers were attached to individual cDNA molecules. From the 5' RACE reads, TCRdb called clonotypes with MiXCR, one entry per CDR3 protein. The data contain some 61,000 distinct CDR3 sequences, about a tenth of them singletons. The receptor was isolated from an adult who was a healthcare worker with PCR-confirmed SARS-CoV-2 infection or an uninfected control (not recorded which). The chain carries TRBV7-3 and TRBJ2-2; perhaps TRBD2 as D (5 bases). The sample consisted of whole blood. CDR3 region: CASSLAGYTGELFF. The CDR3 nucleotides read TGTGCCAGCAGCTTGGCGGGTTATACCGGGGAGCTGTTTTTT. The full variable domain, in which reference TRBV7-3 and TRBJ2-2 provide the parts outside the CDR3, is GAGVSQTPSNKVTEKGKYVELRCDPISGHTALYWYRQSLGQGPEFLIYFQGTGAADDSGLPNDRFFAVRPEGSVSTLKIQRTERGDSAVYLCASSLAGYTGELFFGEGSRLTVL.